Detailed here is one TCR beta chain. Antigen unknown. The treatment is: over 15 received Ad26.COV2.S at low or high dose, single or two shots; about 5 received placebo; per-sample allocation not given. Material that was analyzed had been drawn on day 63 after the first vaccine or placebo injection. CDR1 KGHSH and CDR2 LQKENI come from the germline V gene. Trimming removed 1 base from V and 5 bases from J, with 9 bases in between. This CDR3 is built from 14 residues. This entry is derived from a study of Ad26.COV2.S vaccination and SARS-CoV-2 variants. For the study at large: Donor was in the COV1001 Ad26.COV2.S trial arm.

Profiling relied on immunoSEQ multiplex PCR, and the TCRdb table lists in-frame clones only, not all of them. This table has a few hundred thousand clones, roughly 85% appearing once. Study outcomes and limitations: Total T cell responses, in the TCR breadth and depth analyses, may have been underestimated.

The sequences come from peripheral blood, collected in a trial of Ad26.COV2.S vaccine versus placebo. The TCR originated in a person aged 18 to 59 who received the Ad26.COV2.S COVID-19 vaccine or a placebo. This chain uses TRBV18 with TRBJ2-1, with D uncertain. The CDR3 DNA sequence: TGTGCCAGCTCACCACGGACCGGTAACAATGAGCAGTTCTTC. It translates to CASSPRTGNNEQFF. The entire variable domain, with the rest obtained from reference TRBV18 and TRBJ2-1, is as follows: NAGVMQNPRHLVRRRGQEARLRCSPMKGHSHVYWYRQLPEEGLKFMVYLQKENIIDESGMPKERFSAEFPKEGPSILRIQQVVRGDSAAYFCASSPRTGNNEQFFGPGTRLTVL.